This T cell receptor beta chain was captured by sequencing in a study of blood T cell repertoires in COVID-19. Across the study: Some COVID-19 samples were acute and others convalescent; all came from the United States, Italy and Spain. The analysed material was cDNA or gDNA that came from T cells, B-cell-depleted T cells, or PBMCs.

Authors' processing steps: How many nucleated cells were present was estimated from reference gene primer amplification. Method: immunoSEQ multiplex PCR; TCRdb's copy keeps in-frame clones and lacks some. V and J calls and clone size are given by that table; D and trimming were obtained from the DNA. The table shows 300,000 to 400,000 clones, with 80% to 90% occurring only once. With 5 bases clipped from V and 5 bases from J, the junction kept 5 bases outside the gene matches. CDR1 and CDR2 (germline): MDHEN, SYDVKM. CDR3 size: 13 residues. Recruits, aged about 18 to 89 years, lived in 24 US areas. The sequencing sample was made of PBMCs or T cells enriched from blood (not recorded which). The sequence came from a man in his thirties or forties who had recovered from COVID-19. The chain recombines TRBV28 with TRBJ2-5; 7 nucleotides line up with TRBD2. For the CDR3, the DNA is TGTGCCAGCAGTCCCGGGAGGAGGGAGACCCAGTACTTC. It encodes CASSPGRRETQYF.